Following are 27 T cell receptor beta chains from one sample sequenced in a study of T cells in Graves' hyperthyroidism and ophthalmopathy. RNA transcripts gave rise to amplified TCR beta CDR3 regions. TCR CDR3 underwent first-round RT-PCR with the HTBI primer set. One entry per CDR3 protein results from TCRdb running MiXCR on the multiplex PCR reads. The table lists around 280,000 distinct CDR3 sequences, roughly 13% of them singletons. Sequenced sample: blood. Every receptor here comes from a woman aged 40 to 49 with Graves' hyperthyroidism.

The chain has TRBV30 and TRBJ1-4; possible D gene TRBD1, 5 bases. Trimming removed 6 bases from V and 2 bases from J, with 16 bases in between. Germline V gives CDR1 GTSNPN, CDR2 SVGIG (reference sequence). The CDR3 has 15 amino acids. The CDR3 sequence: CACSRGRATNEKLFF. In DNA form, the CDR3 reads TGTGCCTGTTCCCGGGGCCGAGCGACTAATGAAAAACTGTTTTTT.

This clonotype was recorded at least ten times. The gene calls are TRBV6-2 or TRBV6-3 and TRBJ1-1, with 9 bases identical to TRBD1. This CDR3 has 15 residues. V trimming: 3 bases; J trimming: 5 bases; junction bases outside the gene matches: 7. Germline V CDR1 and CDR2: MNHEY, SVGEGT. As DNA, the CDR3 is TGTGCCAGCAGTTATTGGACAGGGGAAAGGACTGAAGCTTTCTTT. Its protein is CASSYWTGERTEAFF.

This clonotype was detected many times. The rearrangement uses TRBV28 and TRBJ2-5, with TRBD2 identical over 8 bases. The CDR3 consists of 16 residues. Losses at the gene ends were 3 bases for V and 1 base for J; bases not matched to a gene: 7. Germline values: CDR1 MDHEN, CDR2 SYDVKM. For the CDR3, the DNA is TGTGCCAGCAGTTTCCTAGCGGGTAACGTCCAAGAGACCCAGTACTTC. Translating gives CASSFLAGNVQETQYF.

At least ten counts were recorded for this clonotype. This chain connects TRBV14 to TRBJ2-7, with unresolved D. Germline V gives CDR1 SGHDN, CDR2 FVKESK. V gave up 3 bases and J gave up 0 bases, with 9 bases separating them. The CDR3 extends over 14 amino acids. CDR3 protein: CASSHASFSYEQYF. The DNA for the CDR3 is TGTGCCAGCAGCCATGCGAGCTTCTCCTACGAGCAGTACTTC.

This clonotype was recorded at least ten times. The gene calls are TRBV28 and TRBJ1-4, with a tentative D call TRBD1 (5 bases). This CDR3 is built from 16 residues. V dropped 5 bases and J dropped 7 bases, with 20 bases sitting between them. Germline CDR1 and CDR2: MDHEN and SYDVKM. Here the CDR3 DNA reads TGTGCCAGCAGTATTATGGGGGTTGCGGATTTTGAAAAACTGTTTTTT. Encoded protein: CASSIMGVADFEKLFF.

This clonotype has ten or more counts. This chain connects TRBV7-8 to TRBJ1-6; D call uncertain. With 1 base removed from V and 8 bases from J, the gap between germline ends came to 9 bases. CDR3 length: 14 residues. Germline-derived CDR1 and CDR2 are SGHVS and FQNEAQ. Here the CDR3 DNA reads TGTGCCAGCAGCTTAGGGGATGTAGATTCACCCCTCCACTTT. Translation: CASSLGDVDSPLHF.

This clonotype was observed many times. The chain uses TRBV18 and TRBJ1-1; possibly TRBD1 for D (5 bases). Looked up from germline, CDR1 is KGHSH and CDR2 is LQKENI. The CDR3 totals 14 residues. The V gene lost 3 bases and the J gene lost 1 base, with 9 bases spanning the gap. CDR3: CASSPDISNTEAFF. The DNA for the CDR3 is TGTGCCAGCTCACCGGACATTTCGAACACTGAAGCTTTCTTT.

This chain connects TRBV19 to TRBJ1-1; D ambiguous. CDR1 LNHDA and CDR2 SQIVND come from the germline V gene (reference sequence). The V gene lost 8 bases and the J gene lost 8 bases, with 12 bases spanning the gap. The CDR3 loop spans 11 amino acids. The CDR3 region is CASGSWKEAFF. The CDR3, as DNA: TGTGCCAGTGGAAGCTGGAAGGAAGCTTTCTTT.

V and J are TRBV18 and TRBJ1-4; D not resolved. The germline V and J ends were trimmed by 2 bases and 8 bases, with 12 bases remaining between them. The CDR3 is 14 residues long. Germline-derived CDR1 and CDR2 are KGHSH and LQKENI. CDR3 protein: CASSPSTGKEKLFF. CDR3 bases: TGTGCCAGCTCACCAAGCACCGGGAAGGAAAAACTGTTTTTT.

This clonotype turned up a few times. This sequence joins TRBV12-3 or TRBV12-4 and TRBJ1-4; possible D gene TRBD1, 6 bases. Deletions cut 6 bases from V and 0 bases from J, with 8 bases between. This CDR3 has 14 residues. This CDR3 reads CASRGQATNEKLFF. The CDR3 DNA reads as TGTGCCAGCAGGGGACAAGCAACTAATGAAAAACTGTTTTTT.

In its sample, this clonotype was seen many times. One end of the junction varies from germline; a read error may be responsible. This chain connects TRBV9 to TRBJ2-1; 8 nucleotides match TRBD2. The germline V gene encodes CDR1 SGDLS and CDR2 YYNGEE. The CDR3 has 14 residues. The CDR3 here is CASSVAGSYNEQFF. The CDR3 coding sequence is TGTGCCAGCAGTGTAGCGGGATCCTACAATGAGCAGTTCTTC. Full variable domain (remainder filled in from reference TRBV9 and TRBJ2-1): DSGVTQTPKHLITATGQRVTLRCSPRSGDLSVYWYQQSLDQGLQFLIQYYNGEERAKGNILERFSAQQFPDLHSELNLSSLELGDSALYFCASSVAGSYNEQFFGPGTRLTVL.

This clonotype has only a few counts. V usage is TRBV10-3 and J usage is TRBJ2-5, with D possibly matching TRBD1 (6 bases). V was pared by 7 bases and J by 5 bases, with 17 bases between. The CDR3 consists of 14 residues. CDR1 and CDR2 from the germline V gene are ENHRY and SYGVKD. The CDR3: CAIKGDPTLETQYF. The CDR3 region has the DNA TGTGCCATCAAGGGGGATCCGACTTTGGAGACCCAGTACTTC.

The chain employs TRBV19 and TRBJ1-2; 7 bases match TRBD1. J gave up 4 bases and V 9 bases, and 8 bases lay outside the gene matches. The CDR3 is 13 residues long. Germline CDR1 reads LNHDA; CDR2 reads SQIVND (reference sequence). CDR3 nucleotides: TGTGCCAGCAGGCCGGGACAGCTCTATGGCTACACCTTC. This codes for CASRPGQLYGYTF. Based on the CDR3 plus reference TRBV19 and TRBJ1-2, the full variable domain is DGGITQSPKYLFRKEGQNVTLSCEQNLNHDAMYWYRQDPGQGLRLIYYSQIVNDFQKGDIAEGYSVSREKKESFPLTVTSAQKNPTAFYLCASRPGQLYGYTFGSGTRLTVV.

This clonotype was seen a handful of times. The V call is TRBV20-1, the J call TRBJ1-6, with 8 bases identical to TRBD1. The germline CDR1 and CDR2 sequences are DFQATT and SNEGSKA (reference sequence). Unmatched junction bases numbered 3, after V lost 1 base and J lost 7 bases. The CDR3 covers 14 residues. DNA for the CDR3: TGCAGTGCTAGAGGGGACAGGCTGAATTCACCCCTCCACTTT. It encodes CSARGDRLNSPLHF.

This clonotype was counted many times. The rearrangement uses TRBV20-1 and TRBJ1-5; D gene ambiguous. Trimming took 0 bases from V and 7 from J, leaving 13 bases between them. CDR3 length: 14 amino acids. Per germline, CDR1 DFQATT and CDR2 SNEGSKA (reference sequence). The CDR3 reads CSARDRSGVQPQHF. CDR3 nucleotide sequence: TGCAGTGCTAGAGATCGTTCCGGGGTGCAGCCCCAGCATTTT.

CDR3: CAIVGEIGEKLFF. The DNA for the CDR3 is TGTGCCATCGTCGGGGAGATTGGCGAAAAACTGTTTTTT. V gene TRBV10-3 combines with J gene TRBJ1-4; D call uncertain. This CDR3 comprises 13 residues. V lost 8 bases, J lost 8 bases, and 15 bases lay in between. The germline V gene has CDR1 ENHRY and CDR2 SYGVKD.

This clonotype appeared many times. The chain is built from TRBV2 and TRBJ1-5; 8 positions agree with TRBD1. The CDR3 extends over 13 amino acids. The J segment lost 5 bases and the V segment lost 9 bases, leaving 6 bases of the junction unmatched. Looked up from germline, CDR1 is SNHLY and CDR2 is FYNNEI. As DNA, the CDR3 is TGTGCCAGTAGGGACAGGCTGGATCAGCCCCAGCATTTT. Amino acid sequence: CASRDRLDQPQHF.

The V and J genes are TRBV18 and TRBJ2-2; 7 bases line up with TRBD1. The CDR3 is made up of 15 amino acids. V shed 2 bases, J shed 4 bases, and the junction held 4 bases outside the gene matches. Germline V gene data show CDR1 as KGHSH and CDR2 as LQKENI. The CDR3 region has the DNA TGTGCCAGCTCACCATCACAGGGGATCACCGGGGAGCTGTTTTTT. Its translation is CASSPSQGITGELFF.

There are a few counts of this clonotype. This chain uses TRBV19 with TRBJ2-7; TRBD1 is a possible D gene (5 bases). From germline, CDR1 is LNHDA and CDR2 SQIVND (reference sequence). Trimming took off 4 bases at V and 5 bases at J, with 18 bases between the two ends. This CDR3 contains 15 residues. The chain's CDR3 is CASSTSGAGLDEQYF. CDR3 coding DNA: TGTGCCAGTAGTACGAGTGGGGCAGGGCTAGACGAGCAGTACTTC.

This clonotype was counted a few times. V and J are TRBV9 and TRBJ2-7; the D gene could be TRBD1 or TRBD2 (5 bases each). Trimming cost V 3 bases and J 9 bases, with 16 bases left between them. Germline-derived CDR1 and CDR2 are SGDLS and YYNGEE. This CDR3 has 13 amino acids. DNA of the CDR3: TGTGCCAGCAGCGCCCAAAGAGGGACGAGGCAGTACTTC. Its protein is CASSAQRGTRQYF.

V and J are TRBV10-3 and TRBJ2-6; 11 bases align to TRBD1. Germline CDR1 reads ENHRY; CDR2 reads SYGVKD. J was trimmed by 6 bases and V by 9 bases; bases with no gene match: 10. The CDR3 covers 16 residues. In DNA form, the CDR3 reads TGTGCCATTGGACAGGGGGCGCAGAGTGTGGCCAACGTCCTGACTTTC. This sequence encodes CAIGQGAQSVANVLTF.

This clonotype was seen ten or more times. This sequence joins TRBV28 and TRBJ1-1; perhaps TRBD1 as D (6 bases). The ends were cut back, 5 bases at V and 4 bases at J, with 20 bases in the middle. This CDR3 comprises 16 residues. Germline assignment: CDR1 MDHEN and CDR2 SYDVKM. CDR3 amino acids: CASSRMRGGLITEAFF. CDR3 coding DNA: TGTGCCAGCAGTCGGATGAGGGGGGGGTTAATCACTGAAGCTTTCTTT.

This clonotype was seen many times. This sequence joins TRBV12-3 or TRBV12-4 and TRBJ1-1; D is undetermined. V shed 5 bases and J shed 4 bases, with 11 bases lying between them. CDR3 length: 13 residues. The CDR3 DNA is TGTGCCAGCAGTAGGCTGGTGAGCACTGAAGCTTTCTTT. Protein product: CASSRLVSTEAFF.

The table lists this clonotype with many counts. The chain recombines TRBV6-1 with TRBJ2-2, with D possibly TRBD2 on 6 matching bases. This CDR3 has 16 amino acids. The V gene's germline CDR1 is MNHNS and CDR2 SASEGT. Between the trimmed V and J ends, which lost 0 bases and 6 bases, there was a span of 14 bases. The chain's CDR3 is CASSEAGGAQAGELFF. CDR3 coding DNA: TGTGCCAGCAGTGAAGCCGGAGGGGCGCAGGCCGGGGAGCTGTTTTTT.

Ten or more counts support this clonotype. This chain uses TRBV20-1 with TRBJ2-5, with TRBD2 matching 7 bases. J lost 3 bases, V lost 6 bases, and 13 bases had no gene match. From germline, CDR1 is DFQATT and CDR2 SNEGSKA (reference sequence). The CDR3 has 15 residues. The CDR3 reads CSARPMRGGEETQYF. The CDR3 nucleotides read TGCAGTGCCCGCCCGATGAGGGGAGGGGAAGAGACCCAGTACTTC.

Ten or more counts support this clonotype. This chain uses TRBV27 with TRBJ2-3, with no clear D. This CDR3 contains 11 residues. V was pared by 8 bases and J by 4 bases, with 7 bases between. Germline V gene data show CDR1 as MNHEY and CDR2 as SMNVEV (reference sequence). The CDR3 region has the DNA TGTGCCAGCCCTGAGGCAGATACGCAGTATTTT. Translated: CASPEADTQYF.

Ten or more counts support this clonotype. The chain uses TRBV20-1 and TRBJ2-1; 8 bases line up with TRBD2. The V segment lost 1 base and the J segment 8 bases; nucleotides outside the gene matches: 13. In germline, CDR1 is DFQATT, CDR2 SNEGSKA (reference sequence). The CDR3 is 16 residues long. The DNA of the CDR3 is TGCAGTGCTAGAGTTGACGGGAGGGCCATTTCCCATGAGCAGTTCTTC. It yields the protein CSARVDGRAISHEQFF.